The entry below gives a single T cell receptor beta chain sequence along with its context. Its target is not known. TCRdb itself ran the reads through MiXCR, one entry per CDR3 protein. The sample shows approximately 140,000 distinct CDR3 sequences, roughly 9% of them seen only once. The sample is drawn from a study of T cell repertoires in cytomegalovirus infection. Turning to the study itself: Indications came from public TCR beta signatures; they pointed to CMV infection and to a matching HLA type.

Study findings and constraints: What dominated the ex vivo response were HLA-C-restricted CMV-specific TCR beta clonotypes. Carriers of CMV plus the relevant HLA were identified by cumulative public TCR beta family frequency.

The sample taken for sequencing was PBMCs. The receptor was derived from a human donor in good health (CMV status not recorded). Some clones in this sample may be carry-over from other donors' samples.

CDR3 amino acids: CASSLEGAEAFF. CDR3 nucleotides: TGTGCCAGCAGTTTGGAGGGAGCTGAAGCTTTCTTT. The chain combines TRBV28 with TRBJ1-1; D gene ambiguous. The CDR3 has 12 amino acids. Deletions cut 3 bases from V and 6 bases from J, with 8 bases between. Germline values: CDR1 MDHEN, CDR2 SYDVKM.